Sequencing of this T cell receptor beta chain was carried out in a study of neurological immune-mediated disorders. Germline CDR1 is DFQATT and CDR2 is SNEGSKA (reference sequence). With V trimmed by 3 bases and J by 5 bases, 6 bases remained unmatched. The CDR3 totals 14 residues. The sample's time point: longitudinal time-point 3. A total of 2 million PBMCs stored at -80 degrees C provided the unsorted libraries. This clonotype was counted many times. Its specificity is unknown. 5'RACE with 10-nucleotide random UMIs generated the cDNA. TCRdb reanalysed the 5' RACE reads using MiXCR and keeps one entry per CDR3 protein. The table shows roughly 57,000 distinct CDR3 sequences, with 7% to 10% occurring only once. Study results and limitations: HTLV-1-associated myelopathy ranked highest for TCR clonal expansion and multiple sclerosis lowest, beneath healthy controls. The absence of any CDR3 amino acid sequence shared by expanded clones across subjects suggests that repertoires were private in all groups.

The origin of this receptor is a woman aged 40 to 50 in good health. The sample was PBMCs. The chain has TRBV20-1 and TRBJ2-1; TRBD2 matches 8 bases. The DNA for the CDR3 is TGCAGTGCTAGCCTTAGCGGGGATGACAATGAGCAGTTCTTC. It translates to CSASLSGDDNEQFF.